These T cell receptor beta chains were read from a single sample in a study of response to subunit inactivated influenza vaccine. Each CDR3 protein is one row after TCRdb ran MiXCR on the RT-PCR reads. Of fewer than 750,000 distinct CDR3 sequences detected, 13% to 15% appear once; the ten largest clones hold 11%. Sample: PBMCs from blood, taken 11 to 12 days after vaccination. The receptors come from a man aged 45-65 years who received an inactivated influenza vaccine. The CDR3 runs from the conserved cysteine through the conserved F or W. The D gene is left open where the match is weak. A row's size may be missing; if present it is once, few, many or a size class.

>.|.|TRBJ2-3|TRBV7-8
CASSSIGQGATDTQYF
TGTGCCAGCAGCTCCATAGGCCAAGGGGCCACAGATACGCAGTATTTT
>.|.|TRBJ2-7|TRBV5-5
CASSSGQLIYEQYF
TGTGCCAGCAGCTCCGGACAGCTTATCTACGAGCAGTACTTC
>few|.|TRBJ2-2|TRBV15
CATSRSSELGRELFF
TGTGCCACCAGCAGAAGCTCGGAACTGGGACGGGAGCTGTTTTTT
>few|TRBD2|TRBJ2-2|TRBV28
CATIAGSNTGELFF
TGTGCCACAATAGCGGGTTCCAACACCGGGGAGCTGTTTTTT
>many|.|TRBJ1-5|TRBV5-6
CASSSQGNSNQPQHF
TGTGCCAGCAGCTCGCAGGGAAATAGCAATCAGCCCCAGCATTTT
>.|TRBD2|TRBJ2-1|TRBV28
CASSTFWREGNEQFF
TGTGCCAGCAGTACTTTCTGGCGGGAGGGAAATGAGCAGTTCTTC
>few|TRBD2|TRBJ2-1|TRBV7-9
CASSLFSTSGYNEQFF
TGTGCCAGCAGCTTATTCTCGACTAGCGGCTACAATGAGCAGTTCTTC
>few|.|TRBJ1-4|TRBV4-2
CASSQFLLTNEKLFF
TGTGCCAGCAGCCAATTTTTACTGACTAATGAAAAACTGTTTTTT
>.|.|TRBJ2-1|TRBV7-2
CATAPRGAYNEQFF
TGTGCCACCGCCCCCAGGGGAGCCTACAATGAGCAGTTCTTC
>.|TRBD1|TRBJ2-2|TRBV19
CASGTGGNTGELFF
TGTGCCAGTGGGACAGGGGGTAACACCGGGGAGCTGTTTTTT
>.|.|TRBJ2-3|TRBV20-1
CSARLSFSEYF
TGCAGTGCCCGATTAAGCTTCAGCGAGTATTTT
>.|TRBD1|TRBJ2-2|TRBV12-3/TRBV12-4
CASRGGTGENTGELFF
TGTGCCAGCAGGGGAGGGACAGGGGAAAACACCGGGGAGCTGTTTTTT
>few|TRBD1|TRBJ1-1|TRBV29-1
CSVGAGGLEAFF
TGCAGCGTTGGGGCAGGGGGCCTTGAAGCTTTCTTT
>few|TRBD1|TRBJ1-2|TRBV20-1
CSASATDRENYGYTF
TGCAGTGCTAGCGCCACCGACAGGGAAAACTATGGCTACACCTTC
>.|TRBD1|TRBJ2-5|TRBV28
CASSRRWDRWGTQYF
TGTGCCAGCAGCCGACGATGGGACAGGTGGGGGACCCAGTACTTC
>few|TRBD1|TRBJ1-1|TRBV5-1
CASSSQGATEAFF
TGCGCCAGCAGCAGCCAGGGGGCCACTGAAGCTTTCTTT
>few|TRBD1|TRBJ2-5|TRBV10-3
CAISGQGARETQYF
TGTGCCATCAGTGGACAGGGGGCGAGGGAGACCCAGTACTTC
>many|TRBD2|TRBJ2-1|TRBV9
CASSVPGLAMYNEQFF
TGTGCCAGCAGCGTACCGGGACTAGCGATGTACAATGAGCAGTTCTTC
>.|.|TRBJ2-2|TRBV12-3/TRBV12-4
CASSSTTQGARELFF
TGTGCCAGCAGTTCGACAACACAGGGTGCCAGGGAGCTGTTTTTT
>few|.|TRBJ2-3|TRBV10-3
CAISHGPTDTQYF
TGTGCCATCAGTCACGGACCGACAGATACGCAGTATTTT
>many|.|TRBJ2-1|TRBV6-2/TRBV6-3
CASSHDGSSYNEQFF
TGTGCCAGCAGTCACGACGGTAGCTCCTACAATGAGCAGTTCTTC
>few|.|TRBJ2-3|TRBV12-5
CASGLSPRGGDTDTQYF
TGTGCTAGTGGTTTGAGTCCCAGGGGAGGGGACACAGATACGCAGTATTTT
>.|.|TRBJ2-5|TRBV20-1
CSAIGSQETQYF
TGCAGTGCTATAGGCAGTCAAGAGACCCAGTACTTC
>few|.|TRBJ2-7|TRBV20-1
CSARVRQRDYEQYF
TGCAGTGCTAGAGTGAGACAGAGAGACTACGAGCAGTACTTC
>few|TRBD2|TRBJ2-7|TRBV4-3
CASSQDSLLAGAAYEQYF
TGCGCCAGCAGCCAAGATTCCCTCCTAGCGGGGGCGGCCTACGAGCAGTACTTC
>.|TRBD1|TRBJ2-3|TRBV20-1
CSARDWTGVSTDTQYF
TGCAGTGCTAGGGACTGGACAGGGGTTAGCACAGATACGCAGTATTTT
>many|.|TRBJ1-2|TRBV29-1
CSVSSFYGYTF
TGCAGCGTTAGCAGCTTCTATGGCTACACCTTC
>few|TRBD1|TRBJ1-6|TRBV6-5
CASSYLRTGGNSPLHF
TGTGCCAGCAGTTATTTACGGACAGGGGGTAATTCACCCCTCCACTTT
>few|.|TRBJ2-7|TRBV7-2
CASSLRAADTYEQYF
TGTGCCAGCAGCTTAAGGGCAGCGGATACCTACGAGCAGTACTTC
>few|.|TRBJ2-7|TRBV4-1
CASSQRTTKPLREREQYF
TGCGCCAGCAGCCAACGCACCACCAAGCCCCTTCGAGAGCGCGAGCAGTACTTC